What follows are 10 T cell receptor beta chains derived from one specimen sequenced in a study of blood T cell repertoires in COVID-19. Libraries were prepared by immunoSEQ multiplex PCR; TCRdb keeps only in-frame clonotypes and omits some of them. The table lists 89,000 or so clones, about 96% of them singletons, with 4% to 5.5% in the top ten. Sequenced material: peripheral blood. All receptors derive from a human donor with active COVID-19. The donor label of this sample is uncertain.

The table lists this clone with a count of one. CDR3 in amino acids: CASSLDRGGYYGYTF. The DNA for the CDR3 is TGTGCCAGCAGTTTAGACAGGGGGGGATACTATGGCTACACCTTC. The gene calls are TRBV27 and TRBJ1-2, with 9 nucleotides matching TRBD1. The CDR3 extends over 15 amino acids. CDR1 and CDR2 (germline): MNHEY, SMNVEV (reference sequence). Losses at the gene ends were 2 bases for V and 3 bases for J; bases not matched to a gene: 4.

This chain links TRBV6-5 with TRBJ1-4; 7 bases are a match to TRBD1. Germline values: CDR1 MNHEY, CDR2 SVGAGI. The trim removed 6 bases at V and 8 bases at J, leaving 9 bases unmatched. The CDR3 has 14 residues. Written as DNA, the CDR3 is TGTGCCAGCAGCCAGGACAGGTTTGGGGAAAAACTGTTTTTT. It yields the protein CASSQDRFGEKLFF.

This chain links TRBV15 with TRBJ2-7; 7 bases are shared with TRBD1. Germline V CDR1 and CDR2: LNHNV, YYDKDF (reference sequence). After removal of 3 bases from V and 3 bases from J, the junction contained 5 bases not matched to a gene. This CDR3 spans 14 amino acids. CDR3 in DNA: TGTGCCACCAGCAGGACAGGGAGTATCTACGAGCAGTACTTC. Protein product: CATSRTGSIYEQYF.

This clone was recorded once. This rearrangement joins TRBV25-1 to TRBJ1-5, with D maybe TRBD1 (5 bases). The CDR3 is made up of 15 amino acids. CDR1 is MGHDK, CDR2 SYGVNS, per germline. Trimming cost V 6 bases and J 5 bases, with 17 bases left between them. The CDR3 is CASRPGGSQDQPQHF. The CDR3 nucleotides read TGTGCCAGCAGACCGGGGGGAAGTCAGGATCAGCCCCAGCATTTT. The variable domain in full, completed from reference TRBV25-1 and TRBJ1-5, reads EADIYQTPRYLVIGTGKKITLECSQTMGHDKMYWYQQDPGMELHLIHYSYGVNSTEKGDLSSESTVSRIRTEHFPLTLESARPSHTSQYLCASRPGGSQDQPQHFGDGTRLSIL.

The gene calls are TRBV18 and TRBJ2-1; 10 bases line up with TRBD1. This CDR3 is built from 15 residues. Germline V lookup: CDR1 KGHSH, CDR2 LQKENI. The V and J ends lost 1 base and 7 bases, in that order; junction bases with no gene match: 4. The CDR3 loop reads CASSPRGQGRNEQFF. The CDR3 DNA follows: TGTGCCAGCTCACCACGGGGACAGGGGAGGAATGAGCAGTTCTTC.

The CDR3 here is CASSVGTGLYETQYF. The CDR3 region has the DNA TGCGCCAGCAGTGTTGGGACAGGGCTTTACGAGACCCAGTACTTC. The chain employs TRBV10-1 and TRBJ2-5; 9 nucleotides align to TRBD1. The germline V gene has CDR1 WNHNN and CDR2 SYGVQD (reference sequence). The V and J ends lost 4 bases and 5 bases, in that order; junction bases with no gene match: 8. The CDR3 contains 15 residues.

The CDR3 loop is CASSPQGKGTGELFF. CDR3 nucleotide sequence: TGTGCCAGCAGTCCGCAGGGGAAGGGCACCGGGGAGCTGTTTTTT. The chain links TRBV27 to TRBJ2-2; weak D call: TRBD1 (6 bases). CDR3 length equals 15 residues. Trimming cost V 5 bases and J 4 bases, with 14 bases left between them. Germline CDR1 is MNHEY and CDR2 is SMNVEV (reference sequence).

DNA for the CDR3: TGTGCCAGCAGCTTGAGTGGGACAGGGAACACCGGGGAGCTGTTTTTT. Translating gives CASSLSGTGNTGELFF. The V call is TRBV5-6, the J call TRBJ2-2, with 8 bases matching TRBD1. After removal of 1 base from V and 1 base from J, the junction contained 3 bases not matched to a gene. This CDR3 is 16 amino acids long. Germline V gene lookup returns CDR1 SGHDT and CDR2 YYEEEE.

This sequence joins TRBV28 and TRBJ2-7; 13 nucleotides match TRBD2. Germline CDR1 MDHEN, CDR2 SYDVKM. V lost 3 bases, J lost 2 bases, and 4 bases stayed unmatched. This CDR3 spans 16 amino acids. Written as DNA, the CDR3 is TGTGCCAGCAGTTTGGGGACTAGCGGGACCGCCTACGAGCAGTACTTC. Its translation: CASSLGTSGTAYEQYF.

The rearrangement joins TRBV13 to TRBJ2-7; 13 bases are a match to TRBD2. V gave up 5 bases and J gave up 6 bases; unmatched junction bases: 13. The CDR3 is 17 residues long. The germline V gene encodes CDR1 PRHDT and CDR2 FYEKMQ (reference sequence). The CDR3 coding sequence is TGTGCCAGCAGCCCCCGGACTAGCGGGGGCCCCTCGGGCGAGCAGTACTTC. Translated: CASSPRTSGGPSGEQYF.